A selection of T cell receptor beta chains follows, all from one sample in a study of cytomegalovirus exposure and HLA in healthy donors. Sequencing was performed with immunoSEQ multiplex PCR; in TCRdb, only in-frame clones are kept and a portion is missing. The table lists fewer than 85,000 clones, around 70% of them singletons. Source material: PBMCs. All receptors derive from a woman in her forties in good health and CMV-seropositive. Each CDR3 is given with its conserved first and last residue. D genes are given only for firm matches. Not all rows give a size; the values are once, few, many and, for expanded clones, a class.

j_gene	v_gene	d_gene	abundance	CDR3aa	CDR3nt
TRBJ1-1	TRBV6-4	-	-	CASSASDRNTEAFF	TGTGCCAGCAGTGCGTCGGACAGGAACACTGAAGCTTTCTTT
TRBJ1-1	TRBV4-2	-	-	CASSQESTGRPSEAFF	TGTGCCAGCAGCCAAGAGTCTACAGGCAGGCCCTCTGAAGCTTTCTTT
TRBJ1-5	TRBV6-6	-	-	CASSSRVPNQPQHF	TGTGCCAGCAGTTCCAGGGTTCCCAATCAGCCCCAGCATTTT
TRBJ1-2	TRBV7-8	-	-	CASSLAGSPNYGYTF	TGTGCCAGCAGCTTAGCGGGCAGCCCTAACTATGGCTACACCTTC
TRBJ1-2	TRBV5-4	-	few	CASSLDTGSGYTF	TGTGCCAGCAGCTTGGATACGGGGAGCGGCTACACCTTC
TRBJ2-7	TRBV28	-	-	CASSWQGGFYEQYF	TGTGCCAGCAGTTGGCAGGGAGGTTTCTACGAGCAGTACTTC
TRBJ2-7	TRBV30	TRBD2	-	CAWGRGSYEQYF	TGTGCCTGGGGGCGGGGGTCCTACGAGCAGTACTTC
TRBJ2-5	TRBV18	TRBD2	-	CASSPLSQWSGGAPETQYF	TGTGCCAGCTCACCTCTCTCCCAATGGAGCGGGGGGGCCCCAGAGACCCAGTACTTC
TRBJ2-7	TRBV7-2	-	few	CASSLEPDSRTYEQYF	TGTGCCAGCAGCTTGGAACCGGACAGCAGAACCTACGAGCAGTACTTC
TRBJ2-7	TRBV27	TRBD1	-	CASSYRGIRYEQYF	TGTGCCAGCAGTTACAGGGGAATTCGATACGAGCAGTACTTC
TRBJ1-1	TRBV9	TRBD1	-	CASSLSGQGSAFF	TGTGCCAGCAGCCTATCGGGACAGGGGTCAGCTTTCTTT
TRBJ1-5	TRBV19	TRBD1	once	CASRPITGTGTALGQPQHF	TGTGCCAGTAGGCCAATAACCGGGACAGGGACGGCGTTGGGTCAGCCCCAGCATTTT
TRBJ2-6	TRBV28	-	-	CASSPGSGFGANVLTF	TGTGCCAGCAGCCCCGGATCGGGTTTTGGGGCCAACGTCCTGACTTTC
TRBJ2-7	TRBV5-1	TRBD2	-	CASSLAGLAGHPYEQYF	TGCGCCAGCAGCTTGGCAGGACTAGCGGGACACCCCTACGAGCAGTACTTC
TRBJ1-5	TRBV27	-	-	CASSSGSAHGSQHF	TGTGCCAGCAGTTCCGGGTCCGCTCATGGGTCCCAGCATTTT
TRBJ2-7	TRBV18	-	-	CASSLFGYEQYF	TGTGCCAGCTCTCTCTTCGGTTACGAGCAGTACTTC
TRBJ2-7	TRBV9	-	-	CASSPRLGEADEQYF	TGTGCCAGCAGCCCCCGACTAGGTGAAGCGGACGAGCAGTACTTC
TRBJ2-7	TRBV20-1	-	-	CSAQRLGQYF	TGCAGTGCTCAACGACTGGGTCAGTACTTC
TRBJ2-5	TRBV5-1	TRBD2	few	CASSLGTTEETQYF	TGCGCCAGCAGCCTTGGGACTACCGAAGAGACCCAGTACTTC
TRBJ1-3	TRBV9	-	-	CASSVGGGSGNTIYF	TGTGCCAGCAGCGTAGGAGGGGGCTCTGGAAACACCATATATTTT
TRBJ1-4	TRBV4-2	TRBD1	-	CASSQESTGGNEKLFF	TGTGCCAGCAGCCAAGAATCCACAGGGGGGAATGAAAAACTGTTTTTT
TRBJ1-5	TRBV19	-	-	CASSSFDRKSANQPQHF	TGTGCCAGTAGTTCCTTCGACAGGAAAAGCGCCAATCAGCCCCAGCATTTT
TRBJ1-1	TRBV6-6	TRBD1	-	CASSYGTGMNTEAFF	TGTGCCAGCAGTTACGGGACAGGCATGAACACTGAAGCTTTCTTT
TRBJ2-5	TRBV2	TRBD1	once	CASRRTGVQETQYF	TGTGCCAGCCGGCGGACAGGAGTACAAGAGACCCAGTACTTC
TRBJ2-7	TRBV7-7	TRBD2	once	CASSPGLAGPYEQYF	TGTGCCAGCAGCCCGGGACTAGCGGGTCCCTACGAGCAGTACTTC
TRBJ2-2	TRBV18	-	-	CASSPPAGPGGGELFF	TGTGCCAGCTCACCACCCGCAGGGCCCGGTGGCGGGGAGCTGTTTTTT
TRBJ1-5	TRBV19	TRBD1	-	CASSTTGDNQPQHF	TGTGCCAGTAGCACCACAGGGGACAATCAGCCCCAGCATTTT
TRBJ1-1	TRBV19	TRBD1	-	CASSMRGTGDVNTEAFF	TGTGCCAGTAGTATGCGGGGGACAGGCGACGTGAACACTGAAGCTTTCTTT
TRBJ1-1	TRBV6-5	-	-	CASSQGVYTEAFF	TGTGCCAGCAGTCAAGGGGTATACACTGAAGCTTTCTTT
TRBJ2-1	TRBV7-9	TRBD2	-	CASSLGVSGISSEQFF	TGTGCCAGCAGCTTAGGTGTTAGCGGGATTTCTAGTGAGCAGTTCTTC
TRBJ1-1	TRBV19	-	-	CASSIDRVPYPEAFF	TGTGCCAGTAGTATAGATCGCGTCCCCTACCCTGAAGCTTTCTTT
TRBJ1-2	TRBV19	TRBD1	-	CASSTDRGRGYGYTF	TGTGCCAGTAGTACAGACAGGGGACGCGGCTATGGCTACACCTTC
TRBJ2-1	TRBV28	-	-	CASSPTTGQGGNEQFF	TGTGCCAGCAGCCCTACCACAGGGCAGGGGGGCAATGAGCAGTTCTTC
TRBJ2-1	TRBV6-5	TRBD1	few	CASRGQGEASRGFF	TGTGCCAGCAGAGGACAGGGTGAAGCCTCTCGGGGGTTCTTC
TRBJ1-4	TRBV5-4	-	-	CASRRASGATNEKLFF	TGTGCCAGCAGACGAGCCTCAGGTGCAACTAATGAAAAACTGTTTTTT
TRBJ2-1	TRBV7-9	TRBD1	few	CASSLVTGTNEQFF	TGTGCCAGCAGCTTGGTGACAGGGACCAATGAGCAGTTCTTC
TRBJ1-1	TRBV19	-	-	CASSRTENTEAFF	TGTGCCAGTAGTAGGACAGAGAACACTGAAGCTTTCTTT
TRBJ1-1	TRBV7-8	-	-	CASSSQGISEAFF	TGTGCCAGCAGCTCCCAGGGAATTAGTGAAGCTTTCTTT
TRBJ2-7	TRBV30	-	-	CAWSTVAYEQYF	TGTGCCTGGAGTACGGTAGCCTACGAGCAGTACTTC
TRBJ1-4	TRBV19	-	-	CASKLGRTYEKLFF	TGTGCCAGTAAATTGGGGCGGACATATGAAAAACTGTTTTTT
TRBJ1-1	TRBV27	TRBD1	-	CASRPALPGQQNTEAFF	TGTGCCAGCAGGCCTGCCCTACCGGGACAGCAGAACACTGAAGCTTTCTTT
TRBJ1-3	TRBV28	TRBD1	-	CASKRQGFGNTIYF	TGTGCCAGCAAACGACAGGGTTTTGGAAACACCATATATTTT
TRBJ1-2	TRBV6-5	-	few	CASRVLSVGDYGYTF	TGTGCCAGCAGAGTGCTTTCGGTAGGGGACTATGGCTACACCTTC
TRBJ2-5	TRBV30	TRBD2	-	CALSGLAGVETQYF	TGTGCCTTGTCGGGACTAGCGGGGGTTGAGACCCAGTACTTC
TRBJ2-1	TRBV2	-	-	CASSVRGNNEQFF	TGTGCCAGCAGTGTCAGGGGAAACAATGAGCAGTTCTTC
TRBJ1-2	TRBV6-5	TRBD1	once	CASSYKDRSYGYTF	TGTGCCAGCAGTTATAAGGACAGGAGTTATGGCTACACCTTC
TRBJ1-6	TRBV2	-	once	CASSYTNSPLHF	TGTGCCAGCAGTTACACAAATTCACCCCTCCACTTT
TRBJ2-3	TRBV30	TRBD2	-	CAWRAQGLAGGPLTDTQYF	TGTGCCTGGAGGGCCCAGGGACTAGCGGGAGGGCCCCTGACAGATACGCAGTATTTT
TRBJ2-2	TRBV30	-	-	CAWRPSDGELFF	TGTGCCTGGCGACCTAGTGACGGGGAGCTGTTTTTT
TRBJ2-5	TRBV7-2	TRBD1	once	CASSFLGTGFLETQYF	TGTGCCAGCAGCTTCCTCGGGACAGGGTTTTTAGAGACCCAGTACTTC
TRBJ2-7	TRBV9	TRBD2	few	CASSESGGRDEQYF	TGTGCCAGCAGCGAGAGCGGGGGGCGGGACGAGCAGTACTTC
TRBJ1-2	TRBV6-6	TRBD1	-	CASREGQGANYGYTF	TGTGCCAGCAGAGAGGGACAGGGGGCTAACTATGGCTACACCTTC
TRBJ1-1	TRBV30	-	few	CAWSRGGMNTEAFF	TGTGCCTGGAGTAGGGGGGGAATGAACACTGAAGCTTTCTTT
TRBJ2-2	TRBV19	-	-	CASSTPAGELFF	TGTGCCAGTAGTACCCCCGCGGGGGAGCTGTTTTTT
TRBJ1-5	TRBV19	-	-	CASSIALNSNQPQHF	TGTGCCAGTAGTATAGCACTGAATAGCAATCAGCCCCAGCATTTT